This TCR beta chain originates from a study of chemoradiotherapy in HPV16-positive cancers. Turning to the study itself: A couple of HPV16-positive patients' cells yielded candidate HPV-specific clones and common motifs.

The study, taken as a whole, reports: The functional HPV-specific definition rests on just two HPV16-positive patients.

Only in-frame clones appear in the TCRdb table, and some are missing; sequencing was by immunoSEQ multiplex PCR. The data show about 1,400 clones, around four fifths seen once. This clone has more than one count but fewer than ten. Its antigen is unidentified. This sample comprised tumor tissue, obtained from a patient who underwent chemoradiotherapy. This clonotype was sampled from a human donor with HPV-associated anogenital cancer.

The CDR3 is CASSLRPGSTEAFF. CDR3 nucleotide sequence: TGTGCCAGCAGCTTAAGACCTGGGAGCACTGAAGCTTTCTTT. This chain connects TRBV7-8 to TRBJ1-1, with D unclear. The ends were cut back, 2 bases at V and 4 bases at J, with 11 bases in the middle. Looked up from germline, CDR1 is SGHVS and CDR2 is FQNEAQ. This CDR3 contains 14 residues.